The source of this T cell receptor beta chain is a study of OX40 agonist ivuxolimab in advanced cancers. The CDR3 sequence is 18 residues long. Germline CDR1 and CDR2: MGHRA and YSYEKL. V was pared by 0 bases and J by 4 bases, with 21 bases between. As regards this clone: Its antigen is still unknown.

TCRdb keeps only in-frame clones here, not all; method: immunoSEQ multiplex PCR. The table has 60,000 to 75,000 clones, roughly 88% seen once. The study's findings and limits: CD4+ and CD8+ blood T cells expanded clonally by week 6 at 0.1 to 3.0 mg/kg.

The specimen comprised CD4+ or CD8+ T cells sorted from blood, sampled in a trial of the OX40 agonist ivuxolimab. The rearrangement uses TRBV4-1 and TRBJ1-2; D is unclear. The receptor was isolated from an adult with an advanced solid tumor such as melanoma, head and neck, liver or kidney cancer. CDR3 loop: CASSQDGRRRAAIYGYTF. Written as DNA, the CDR3 is TGCGCCAGCAGCCAAGATGGGCGACGAAGGGCTGCTATCTATGGCTACACCTTC.